This passage covers 17 T cell receptor beta chains from one sample sequenced in a study of blood T cell repertoires in COVID-19. Only in-frame clones appear in the TCRdb table, and some are missing; sequencing was by immunoSEQ multiplex PCR. The sample has a few hundred thousand clones, just under 85% seen once; the top ten hold 15%. The sample comprised PBMCs or T cells enriched from blood (not recorded which). These receptors came from a man in his forties who had recovered from COVID-19.

The chain has TRBV9 and TRBJ2-7, with 10 bases matching TRBD1. CDR1 is SGDLS and CDR2 is YYNGEE in the germline V gene. With 3 bases clipped from V and 5 bases from J, the junction kept 2 bases outside the gene matches. CDR3 size: 13 residues. The CDR3 reads CASSAGTGDEQYF. CDR3 DNA sequence: TGTGCCAGCAGCGCCGGGACAGGGGACGAGCAGTACTTC.

The V and J genes are TRBV6-5 and TRBJ2-3; perhaps TRBD2 as D (6 bases). Germline CDR1 is MNHEY and CDR2 is SVGAGI. This CDR3 has 15 residues. Trimming removed 2 bases at V and 3 bases at J, with 12 bases between. The CDR3 spells CASSYRDSPTDTQYF. CDR3 DNA sequence: TGTGCCAGCAGTTACCGGGACTCTCCTACAGATACGCAGTATTTT.

The chain recombines TRBV6-5 with TRBJ1-2; TRBD1 aligns across 8 bases. Germline V lookup: CDR1 MNHEY, CDR2 SVGAGI. This CDR3 contains 15 residues. Trimming at V came to 6 bases and at J to 1 base, leaving 7 bases not matched to a gene. Here the CDR3 reads CASSLTGGFNYGYTF. The CDR3 DNA reads TGTGCCAGCAGCCTAACAGGGGGTTTTAACTATGGCTACACCTTC.

The chain employs TRBV28 and TRBJ2-1, with TRBD2 matching over 13 bases. The CDR3 is 15 residues long. With V trimmed by 2 bases and J by 8 bases, 3 bases remained unmatched. Germline V gene sequence: CDR1 MDHEN, CDR2 SYDVKM. The CDR3 DNA reads TGTGCCAGCAGTTTACCGGGACTAGCGGGACATGAGCAGTTCTTC. Protein: CASSLPGLAGHEQFF.

V is TRBV27 and J is TRBJ1-2, with D maybe TRBD1 (5 bases). Germline V gene sequence: CDR1 MNHEY, CDR2 SMNVEV (reference sequence). V shed 2 bases and J shed 3 bases, with 16 bases lying between them. CDR3 length: 16 residues. CDR3 DNA: TGTGCCAGCAGTTTAGGCGGGACTGCTCCCTACTATGGCTACACCTTC. As protein: CASSLGGTAPYYGYTF.

V usage is TRBV9 and J usage is TRBJ2-3; 9 bases are a match to TRBD1. V shed 0 bases and J 6 bases; nucleotides not matched to a gene: 5. Germline-derived CDR1 and CDR2 are SGDLS and YYNGEE. CDR3 length equals 15 residues. The CDR3 DNA reads as TGTGCCAGCAGCGTAGAACAGGGGGCCTGGGATACGCAGTATTTT. It is translated as CASSVEQGAWDTQYF. The variable domain in full, completed from reference TRBV9 and TRBJ2-3, reads DSGVTQTPKHLITATGQRVTLRCSPRSGDLSVYWYQQSLDQGLQFLIQYYNGEERAKGNILERFSAQQFPDLHSELNLSSLELGDSALYFCASSVEQGAWDTQYFGPGTRLTVL.

About this clone itself: Germline is not matched at one junction end, which may reflect a read error. The chain uses TRBV7-9 and TRBJ2-3; TRBD2 matches at 14 bases. The CDR3 loop spans 16 amino acids. Germline V CDR1 and CDR2: SEHNR, FQNEAQ (reference sequence). In DNA form, the CDR3 reads TGTGCCAGCAGCTTTGGGACTAGCGGGAGCAAAGATACGCAGTATTTT. Translation: CASSFGTSGSKDTQYF.

The chain employs TRBV6-1 and TRBJ2-5; 7 bases line up with TRBD2. Losses at the gene ends were 0 bases for V and 4 bases for J; bases not matched to a gene: 2. This CDR3 comprises 14 residues. Germline CDR1 and CDR2: MNHNS and SASEGT. CDR3 nucleotide sequence: TGTGCCAGCAGTGAAGCTGGACTAGTAGAGACCCAGTACTTC. Its protein product is CASSEAGLVETQYF.

In its sample, this clone was seen once. The chain carries TRBV23-1 and TRBJ2-1, with a tentative D call TRBD2 (6 bases). TRBV23-1 is filed as an ORF, its function uncertain. The CDR3 has 20 amino acids. V lost 2 bases and J lost 0, with 23 bases in between. The CDR3 DNA sequence: TGCGCCAGCAGTCAACTATATACCCGACTAGACCAGAGCTCCTACAATGAGCAGTTCTTC. Translating gives CASSQLYTRLDQSSYNEQFF.

The chain employs TRBV2 and TRBJ2-2; 9 bases are shared with TRBD2. The CDR3 has 14 amino acids. Germline lookup yields CDR1 SNHLY and CDR2 FYNNEI. The V segment lost 9 bases and the J segment 6 bases; nucleotides outside the gene matches: 8. The CDR3 nucleotides are TGTGCCAGTAAGCGGGAGGCCTCGCCCGGGGAGCTGTTTTTT. Translating it yields CASKREASPGELFF.

The chain is built from TRBV12-3 or TRBV12-4 and TRBJ2-1; D gene ambiguous. Trimming stripped 8 bases from V and 4 bases from J, with 12 bases between. The CDR3 has 13 residues. The CDR3 reads CASRPGHYNEQFF. Here the CDR3 DNA reads TGTGCCAGCCGCCCAGGTCATTACAATGAGCAGTTCTTC.

The chain carries TRBV28 and TRBJ1-1; maybe TRBD1 (6 bases). Germline-derived CDR1 and CDR2 are MDHEN and SYDVKM. The V end was cut by 7 bases, the J end by 9 bases, with 18 bases between. The CDR3 covers 13 residues. The CDR3 region has the DNA TGTGCCAGCACTCCAGCTAGGGGGTATCAAGCTTTCTTT. It specifies CASTPARGYQAFF.

CDR3: CASSSPDTARYGYTF. In DNA, the CDR3 is TGTGCCAGCAGTTCCCCGGACACCGCGAGATATGGCTACACCTTC. V and J are TRBV28 and TRBJ1-2; tentative D call: TRBD1 (5 bases). Germline CDR1 and CDR2: MDHEN and SYDVKM. This CDR3 spans 15 amino acids. V lost 4 bases, J lost 5 bases, and 17 bases lay in between.

This chain uses TRBV2 with TRBJ1-1; TRBD1 agrees at 7 bases. Germline loops: CDR1 SNHLY, CDR2 FYNNEI. The CDR3 length is 13 residues. V trimming: 10 bases; J trimming: 0 bases; junction bases outside the gene matches: 5. CDR3 DNA: TGTGCCACTGGACAGGCGATGAACACTGAAGCTTTCTTT. The encoded protein is CATGQAMNTEAFF.

This chain uses TRBV29-1 with TRBJ1-1; D not resolved. The V and J ends lost 8 bases and 3 bases respectively, with 13 bases between them. The CDR3 sequence is 12 residues long. The germline gives CDR1 SQVTM, CDR2 ANQGSEA. The CDR3 loop is CSLSGLDTEAFF. The CDR3 nucleotides read TGCAGCCTGAGCGGGTTGGACACTGAAGCTTTCTTT.

This chain's CDR3 is CASSWFGSSGANVLTF. The CDR3 nucleotides are TGTGCCAGCAGCTGGTTTGGGAGCTCTGGGGCCAACGTCCTGACTTTC. V is TRBV5-6 and J is TRBJ2-6; D may be TRBD2 (5 bases). The CDR3 spans 16 residues. Trimming removed 3 bases at V and 0 bases at J, with 10 bases between. Per germline, CDR1 SGHDT and CDR2 YYEEEE.

This clone was counted a few times. The V and J genes are TRBV6-2 or TRBV6-3 and TRBJ1-2, with a possible D match to TRBD1 (5 bases). There are 13 residues in the CDR3. Germline CDR1 is MNHEY and CDR2 is SVGEGT. Between the trimmed V and J ends, which lost 0 bases and 7 bases, there was a span of 9 bases. CDR3 sequence reads: CASSYSIGVGYTF. CDR3 nucleotides: TGTGCCAGCAGTTACTCGATAGGGGTTGGCTACACCTTC.